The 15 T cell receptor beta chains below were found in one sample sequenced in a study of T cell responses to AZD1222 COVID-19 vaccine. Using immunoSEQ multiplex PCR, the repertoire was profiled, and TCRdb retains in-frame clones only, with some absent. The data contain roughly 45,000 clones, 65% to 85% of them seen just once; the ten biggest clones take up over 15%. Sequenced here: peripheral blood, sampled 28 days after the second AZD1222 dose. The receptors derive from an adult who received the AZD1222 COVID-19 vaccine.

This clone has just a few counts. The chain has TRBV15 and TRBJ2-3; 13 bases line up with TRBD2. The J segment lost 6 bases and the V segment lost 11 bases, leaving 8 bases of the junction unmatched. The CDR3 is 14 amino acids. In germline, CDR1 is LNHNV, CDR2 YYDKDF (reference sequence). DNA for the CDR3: TGTGCCGCCGGACTAGCGGGGGCCGGGGATACGCAGTATTTT. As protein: CAAGLAGAGDTQYF.

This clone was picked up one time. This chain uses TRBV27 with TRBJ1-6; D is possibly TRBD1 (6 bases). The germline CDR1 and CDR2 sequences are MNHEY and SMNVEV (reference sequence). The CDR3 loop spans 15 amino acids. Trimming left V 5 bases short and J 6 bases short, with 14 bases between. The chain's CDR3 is CASSNDRSSNSPLHF. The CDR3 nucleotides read TGTGCCAGCAGTAACGACAGGTCAAGTAATTCACCCCTCCACTTT.

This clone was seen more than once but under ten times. The CDR3, as DNA: TGTGCCAGCAGTCAGGGGGCTGGAAACACCATATATTTT. Its protein is CASSQGAGNTIYF. The chain joins TRBV6-5 to TRBJ1-3, with 7 bases identical to TRBD1. After removal of 5 bases from V and 2 bases from J, the junction contained 0 bases not matched to a gene. The CDR3 sequence is 13 residues long. The germline V gene has CDR1 MNHEY and CDR2 SVGAGI.

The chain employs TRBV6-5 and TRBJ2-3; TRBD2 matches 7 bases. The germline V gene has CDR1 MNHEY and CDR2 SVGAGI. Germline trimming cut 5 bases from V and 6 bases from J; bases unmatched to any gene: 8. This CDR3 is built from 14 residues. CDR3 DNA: TGTGCCAGCAGTCTTGGACTAGTTGTGGATACGCAGTATTTT. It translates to CASSLGLVVDTQYF.

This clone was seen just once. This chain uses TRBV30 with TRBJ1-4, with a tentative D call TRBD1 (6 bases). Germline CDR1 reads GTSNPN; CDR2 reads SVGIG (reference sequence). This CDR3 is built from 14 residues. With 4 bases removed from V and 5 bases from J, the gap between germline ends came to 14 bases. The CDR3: CAWTRTDINEKLFF. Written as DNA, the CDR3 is TGTGCCTGGACCCGGACAGACATAAATGAAAAACTGTTTTTT.

The CDR3 nucleotides are TGTGCCAGCAGTCCTAGCAACAGGGGGCGACGAAACACTGAAGCTTTCTTT. Protein product: CASSPSNRGRRNTEAFF. The J gene is TRBJ1-1, the V gene TRBV7-9; 9 bases are shared with TRBD1. Per the germline V gene, CDR1 is SEHNR and CDR2 is FQNEAQ (reference sequence). Losses at the gene ends were 6 bases for V and 2 bases for J; bases not matched to a gene: 13. CDR3 length: 17 amino acids.

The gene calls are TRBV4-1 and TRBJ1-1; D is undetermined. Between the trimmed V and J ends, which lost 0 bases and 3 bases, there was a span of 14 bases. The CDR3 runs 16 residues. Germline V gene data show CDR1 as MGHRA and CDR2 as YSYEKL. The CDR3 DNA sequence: TGCGCCAGCAGCCAAGATCGGTTCTGGCGGGACACTGAAGCTTTCTTT. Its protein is CASSQDRFWRDTEAFF.

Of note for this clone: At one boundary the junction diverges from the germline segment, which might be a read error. CDR3 in DNA: TGTGCCAGCAGCTTTGGTAGGGTAGGGATTCCGAGGGAGGATACGCAATATTTT. This translates into CASSFGRVGIPREDTQYF. The chain is built from TRBV7-9 and TRBJ2-3, with a weak D call TRBD2 (6 bases). CDR1 SEHNR and CDR2 FQNEAQ come from the germline V gene (reference sequence). CDR3 size: 18 residues.

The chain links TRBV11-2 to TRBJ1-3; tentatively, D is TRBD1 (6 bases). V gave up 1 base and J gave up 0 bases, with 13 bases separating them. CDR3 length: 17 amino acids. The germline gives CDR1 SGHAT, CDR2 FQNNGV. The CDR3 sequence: CASSLVPPGVSGNTIYF. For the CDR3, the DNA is TGTGCCAGCAGCTTAGTCCCCCCAGGGGTCTCTGGAAACACCATATATTTT.

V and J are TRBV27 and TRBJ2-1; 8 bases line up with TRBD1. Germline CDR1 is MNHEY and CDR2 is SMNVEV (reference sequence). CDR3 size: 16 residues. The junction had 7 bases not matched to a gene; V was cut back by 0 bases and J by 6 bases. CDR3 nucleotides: TGTGCCAGCAGTTTATCGACAGGGGTTCGGGGCAATGAGCAGTTCTTC. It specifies CASSLSTGVRGNEQFF.

The CDR3 coding sequence is TGCGCCAGCCGAATCTCCCAGGGGTTAGGCCCCTACGAGCAGTACTTC. Translation gives CASRISQGLGPYEQYF. The chain has TRBV5-1 and TRBJ2-7; D perhaps matches TRBD1 (6 bases). This CDR3 is built from 16 residues. V lost 7 bases and J 2 bases, leaving 22 bases between the germline ends. The germline CDR1 and CDR2 sequences are SGHRS and YFSETQ. The complete variable domain, with remaining parts taken from reference TRBV5-1 and TRBJ2-7, reads KAGVTQTPRYLIKTRGQQVTLSCSPISGHRSVSWYQQTPGQGLQFLFEYFSETQRNKGNFPGRFSGRQFSNSRSEMNVSTLELGDSALYLCASRISQGLGPYEQYFGPGTRLTVT.

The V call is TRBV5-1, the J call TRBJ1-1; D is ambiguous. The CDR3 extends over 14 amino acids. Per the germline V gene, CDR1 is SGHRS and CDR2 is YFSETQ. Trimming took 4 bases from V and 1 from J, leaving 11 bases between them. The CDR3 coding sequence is TGCGCCAGCAGCCCGGGAGACGCGAACACTGAAGCTTTCTTT. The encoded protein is CASSPGDANTEAFF. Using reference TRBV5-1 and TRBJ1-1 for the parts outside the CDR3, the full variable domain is KAGVTQTPRYLIKTRGQQVTLSCSPISGHRSVSWYQQTPGQGLQFLFEYFSETQRNKGNFPGRFSGRQFSNSRSEMNVSTLELGDSALYLCASSPGDANTEAFFGQGTRLTVV.

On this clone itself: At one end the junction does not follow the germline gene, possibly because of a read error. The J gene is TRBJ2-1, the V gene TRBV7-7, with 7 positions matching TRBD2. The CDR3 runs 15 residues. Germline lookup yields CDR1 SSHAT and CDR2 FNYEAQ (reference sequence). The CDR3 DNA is TGTGCTAGCAGCCCCCTAGGCGGGGGTGGACGGACCCAGTTCTTC. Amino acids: CASSPLGGGGRTQFF.

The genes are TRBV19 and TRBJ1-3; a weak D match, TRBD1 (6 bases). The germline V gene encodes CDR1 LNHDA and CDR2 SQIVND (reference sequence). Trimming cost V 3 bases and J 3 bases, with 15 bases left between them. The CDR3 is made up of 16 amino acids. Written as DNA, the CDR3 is TGTGCCAGTAGTATCACTACAGGGAGCTTTGGAAACACCATATATTTT. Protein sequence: CASSITTGSFGNTIYF.

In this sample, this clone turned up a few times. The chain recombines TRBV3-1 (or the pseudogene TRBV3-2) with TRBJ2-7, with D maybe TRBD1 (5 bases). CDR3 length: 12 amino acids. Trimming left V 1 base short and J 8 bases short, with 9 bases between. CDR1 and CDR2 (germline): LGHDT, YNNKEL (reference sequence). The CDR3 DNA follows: TGTGCCAGCAGCCAAGGCCCGGACAAGCAGTACTTC. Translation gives CASSQGPDKQYF.